This T cell receptor (beta chain) originates from a study of blood T cell repertoires in COVID-19. About the research overall: From the United States, Italy and Spain came samples of acute and convalescent COVID-19. Sources were T cells, B-cell-depleted T cells, or PBMCs; the material itself was cDNA or gDNA.

In the authors' methods: Quantification of nucleated cells was approximated via reference gene primer amplification. The protocol was immunoSEQ multiplex PCR, while the TCRdb copy is restricted to in-frame clones and leaves out a portion. V and J calls and clone size are those listed in that table; D and trimming were worked out from the DNA. The sample has about 250,000 clones; approximately 89% are singletons. Patients of the Seattle cohort, enrolled during active infection, were followed longitudinally. Germline values: CDR1 MDHEN, CDR2 SYDVKM. The CDR3 length is 17 residues. Trimming at V came to 4 bases and at J to 5 bases, leaving 13 bases not matched to a gene.

Sequenced input: peripheral blood. The chain links TRBV28 to TRBJ2-1, with 8 bases matching TRBD2. The sequence was obtained from a woman in her thirties with COVID-19, enrolled during active disease. The CDR3 nucleotides are TGTGCCAGCAGTTCAGGCGGGGGGCCGATAAGGGACAATGAGCAGTTCTTC. It specifies CASSSGGGPIRDNEQFF.